This T cell receptor (beta chain) is from a study of T-cell memory formation after mild COVID-19. There are a few counts of this clonotype. The antigen is undetermined. Germline-derived CDR1 and CDR2 are MRHNA and SNTAGT. CDR3 length: 16 residues. V trimming: 6 bases; J trimming: 0 bases; junction bases outside the gene matches: 4. MiXCR, applied by TCRdb to the 5' RACE reads, yields one record per CDR3 protein. The table shows tens of thousands of distinct CDR3 sequences, with 7.3% occurring only once. Overall study results and limits: The study found balanced CD4/CD8 in clones contracting day 15 to 85 and a CD4+ lean in later expanders. Among CD4+ contracting clones, most were CM and EM, and CD8+ ones EMRA.

The receptor was isolated from a man aged 18 to 30 who had mild COVID-19 (a few samples of this study predate the infection). Cell type and time point are not known. This rearrangement joins TRBV6-4 to TRBJ2-1; 11 nucleotides align to TRBD2. Sequencing was performed on PBMCs or a T cell subset sorted from them (not recorded which). The CDR3 DNA follows: TGTGCCAGCAGACTAGCGGGGGTTCTCTCCTACAATGAGCAGTTCTTC. Translated: CASRLAGVLSYNEQFF.